This TCR beta chain was captured by sequencing in a study of blood T cells in healthy people across ages. This CDR3 region has 18 residues. CDR1 SQVTM and CDR2 ANQGSEA come from the germline V gene. Combining a sample-barcoded 5' primer with a J-beta primer mix, a second PCR ran for 7 to 11 cycles. TCRdb used MiXCR to reprocess the 5' RACE reads, holding one entry per CDR3 protein. The sample has about 750,000 distinct CDR3 sequences; roughly 50% are singletons. As regards this clonotype: At one end the junction does not follow the germline gene, possibly because of a read error.

The receptor was derived from a man at least 80 years old in good health. Sequencing was carried out using blood. The gene calls are TRBV29-1 and TRBJ1-2, with TRBD1 matching over 8 bases. The chain's CDR3 is CGVESADGQGLSRGGYTF. The CDR3 DNA reads as TGCGGCGTTGAATCGGCTGACGGACAGGGACTCAGTCGGGGTGGCTACACCTTC.